The present TCR beta chain was sequenced within a study of cytomegalovirus exposure and HLA in healthy donors. General study results and limits: It was reported that TCR beta sequences correctly inferred the HLA-A and HLA-B alleles for most subjects.

The PCR employed 60 Vbeta primers together with 13 Jbeta primers. This table comes from immunoSEQ multiplex PCR, and its TCRdb copy is limited to in-frame clones, with some not included. Among about 140,000 clones, roughly 79% were seen once, and the ten largest hold more than 0.85%. With respect to this clone: Its antigen is not identified. One end of the junction is discordant with germline, which a read error may explain.

The CDR3 spans 15 residues. Per the germline V gene, CDR1 is SSHAT and CDR2 is FNYEAQ (reference sequence). The genes are TRBV7-7 and TRBJ1-2; weak D call: TRBD1 (5 bases). The material sequenced was PBMCs. The clonotype was recovered from a man between 18 and 29 years old in good health and CMV-seronegative. CDR3 bases: TGTGCTAGCAGCCCCCTCGGGGGGGATATGGGTGGCTACACCTTC. As protein: CASSPLGGDMGGYTF.